The 25 T cell receptor beta chains given below trace back to one sample, sequenced in a study of response to subunit inactivated influenza vaccine. Each CDR3 protein gets one entry after TCRdb re-called the RT-PCR reads with MiXCR. The table lists 500,000 to 650,000 distinct CDR3 sequences, around 8% of them singletons. The sequencing used PBMCs from blood, collected 23 to 25 months after vaccination. Receptors were obtained from a man aged 45-69 years who received an inactivated influenza vaccine.

This clonotype was observed many times. The CDR3 DNA reads TGCGCCAGCAGCTTGGGGGCAGGAGAGACCCAGTACTTC. Protein product: CASSLGAGETQYF. This rearrangement joins TRBV5-1 to TRBJ2-5; D gene uncertain. The V gene lost 0 bases and the J gene lost 4 bases, with 7 bases spanning the gap. CDR1 and CDR2 from the germline V gene are SGHRS and YFSETQ. The CDR3 loop spans 13 amino acids.

This clonotype was recorded a few times. The genes are TRBV7-9 and TRBJ2-7; TRBD1 might be the D (5 bases). V was cut by 5 bases and J by 7 bases, with 12 bases left in between. The CDR3 sequence is 12 residues long. Per the germline V gene, CDR1 is SEHNR and CDR2 is FQNEAQ (reference sequence). The CDR3 DNA sequence: TGTGCCAGCAGCCCAGGGTATGGGGAGCAGTACTTC. It specifies CASSPGYGEQYF.

This clonotype was counted ten times or more. The CDR3 reads CSARGDRTQETQYF. The CDR3 coding sequence is TGCAGTGCTAGAGGGGACAGGACGCAGGAGACCCAGTACTTC. The chain uses TRBV20-1 and TRBJ2-5, with 8 bases matching TRBD1. Germline V gives CDR1 DFQATT, CDR2 SNEGSKA (reference sequence). V was pared by 1 base and J by 5 bases, with 6 bases of the junction left unmatched. The CDR3 consists of 14 residues.

This clonotype occurred a few times. The chain links TRBV7-3 to TRBJ2-1; D remains ambiguous. V lost 2 bases and J lost 9, with 11 bases in between. CDR3 length: 13 residues. Germline lookup yields CDR1 SGHTA and CDR2 FQGTGA. In DNA form, the CDR3 reads TGTGCCAGCAGCTTACAGAGTACGGGTGAGCAGTTCTTC. This encodes CASSLQSTGEQFF. The full variable domain, in which reference TRBV7-3 and TRBJ2-1 provide the parts outside the CDR3, is GAGVSQTPSNKVTEKGKYVELRCDPISGHTALYWYRQSLGQGPEFLIYFQGTGAADDSGLPNDRFFAVRPEGSVSTLKIQRTERGDSAVYLCASSLQSTGEQFFGPGTRLTVL.

The chain carries TRBV4-3 and TRBJ2-7; unclear D gene. Germline values: CDR1 LGHNA, CDR2 YSLEER. V gave up 1 base and J gave up 4 bases, with 14 bases separating them. The CDR3 is made up of 15 amino acids. CDR3 protein: CASSQGVFQEYEQYF. The DNA of the CDR3 is TGCGCCAGCAGCCAAGGAGTTTTTCAGGAGTACGAGCAGTACTTC.

This clonotype was counted only a few times. The V call is TRBV6-5, the J call TRBJ1-2; no clear D gene. CDR1 and CDR2 from the germline V gene are MNHEY and SVGAGI. V shed 6 bases and J shed 7 bases, with 12 bases lying between them. The CDR3 loop spans 12 amino acids. The CDR3 reads CASRTLGGGYTF. The DNA for the CDR3 is TGTGCCAGCAGGACCCTGGGAGGTGGCTACACCTTC.

This clonotype has a handful of counts. The chain links TRBV11-3 to TRBJ2-2; TRBD1 agrees at 9 bases. V gave up 1 base and J gave up 1 base; unmatched junction bases: 1. The CDR3 is 16 amino acids. Germline V lookup: CDR1 SGHNT, CDR2 YENEEA. CDR3 in DNA: TGTGCCAGCAGCTTAGGGACAGGGGTGAACACCGGGGAGCTGTTTTTT. It is translated as CASSLGTGVNTGELFF.

This clonotype was picked up a small number of times. CDR3 coding DNA: TGCAGTGCTAGAGGGCCCGGACAGGTCGAGGTCTATGGCTACACCTTC. Translation: CSARGPGQVEVYGYTF. J is TRBJ1-2 and V is TRBV20-1; 7 positions match TRBD1. The CDR3 has 16 residues. The V and J ends lost 1 base and 4 bases, in that order; junction bases with no gene match: 12. Looked up from germline, CDR1 is DFQATT and CDR2 is SNEGSKA (reference sequence).

A few counts support this clonotype. This chain uses TRBV12-3 or TRBV12-4 with TRBJ2-3; D is possibly TRBD2 (6 bases). Trimming took 4 bases from V and 0 from J, leaving 11 bases between them. The CDR3 loop spans 15 amino acids. CDR3 sequence reads: CASSYLAASTDTQYF. The CDR3 region has the DNA TGTGCCAGCAGTTATTTAGCGGCAAGCACAGATACGCAGTATTTT.

This clonotype was seen at least ten times. The chain joins TRBV15 to TRBJ1-5; D is unclear. The V and J ends lost 3 bases and 5 bases respectively, with 14 bases between them. The germline V gene encodes CDR1 LNHNV and CDR2 YYDKDF (reference sequence). This CDR3 contains 15 residues. The CDR3 is CATSSMGTGDQPQHF. The CDR3 DNA is TGTGCCACCAGCAGTATGGGAACCGGGGATCAGCCCCAGCATTTT.

This clonotype was counted ten times or more. The V and J genes are TRBV20-1 and TRBJ2-7; 9 bases agree with TRBD1. The CDR3 is 16 residues long. Looked up from germline, CDR1 is DFQATT and CDR2 is SNEGSKA (reference sequence). V lost 0 bases to trimming and J lost 6 bases; unmatched junction nucleotides: 12. This chain's CDR3 is CSARDQGTGFLGEQYF. The DNA for the CDR3 is TGCAGTGCTAGAGATCAAGGGACAGGGTTTTTAGGCGAGCAGTACTTC.

In this sample, this clonotype turned up once. The chain uses TRBV7-8 and TRBJ2-7; D possibly corresponds to TRBD2 (6 bases). In germline, CDR1 is SGHVS, CDR2 FQNEAQ. This CDR3 is 16 amino acids long. V dropped 5 bases and J dropped 2 bases, with 19 bases sitting between them. CDR3 nucleotides: TGTGCCAGCAGCCCCCCAGGAGGGTATCGTACCTACGAGCAGTACTTC. It codes for CASSPPGGYRTYEQYF.

The chain recombines TRBV28 with TRBJ2-1, with D possibly TRBD1 on 6 matching bases. Trimming left V 7 bases short and J 5 bases short, with 12 bases between. The CDR3 sequence is 13 residues long. The germline CDR1 and CDR2 sequences are MDHEN and SYDVKM. The CDR3 sequence: CASNRVGNNEQFF. The CDR3 DNA follows: TGTGCCAGCAACAGGGTAGGCAACAATGAGCAGTTCTTC.

This clonotype has just a few counts. This rearrangement joins TRBV3-1 to TRBJ2-2; no definite D call. The V end was cut by 4 bases, the J end by 6 bases, with 9 bases between. The CDR3 runs to 13 residues. Germline CDR1 reads LGHDT; CDR2 reads YNNKEL (reference sequence). This chain's CDR3 is CASSRVESGELFF. The CDR3 DNA reads TGTGCCAGCAGCCGAGTTGAATCCGGGGAGCTGTTTTTT.

This clonotype has at least ten counts. The chain is built from TRBV12-3 or TRBV12-4 and TRBJ2-1; 9 bases map to TRBD2. This CDR3 region has 14 residues. The V gene end was trimmed by 5 bases and the J gene end by 6 bases; junction bases not matched to a gene: 5. The CDR3 coding sequence is TGTGCCAGCAGTCCTATAGCGGGGGCCAATGAGCAGTTCTTC. This translates into CASSPIAGANEQFF.

This clonotype has just a few counts. The V call is TRBV4-3, the J call TRBJ2-7; the match to TRBD1 covers 10 bases. Germline-derived CDR1 and CDR2 are LGHNA and YSLEER. The trim removed 0 bases at V and 4 bases at J, leaving 6 bases unmatched. The CDR3 has 16 residues. Here the CDR3 reads CASSQEWTGGRYEQYF. CDR3 nucleotides: TGCGCCAGCAGCCAAGAGTGGACAGGGGGTCGTTACGAGCAGTACTTC.

In its sample, this clonotype was seen many times. The chain carries TRBV6-2 or TRBV6-3 and TRBJ2-7; the D gene is possibly TRBD2 (5 bases). V gave up 6 bases and J gave up 3 bases, with 18 bases separating them. This CDR3 spans 15 amino acids. The V gene's germline CDR1 is MNHEY and CDR2 SVGEGT. The CDR3 coding sequence is TGTGCCAGCAGAAACCGGGGAGAGGGATACTACGAGCAGTACTTC. Residues: CASRNRGEGYYEQYF.

At least ten counts were recorded for this clonotype. V is TRBV23-1 and J is TRBJ2-1; D is tentatively TRBD1 or TRBD2 (5 bases each). TRBV23-1 is assigned to the ORF class and has an uncertain function. V lost 0 bases and J lost 0, with 18 bases in between. The CDR3 is made up of 19 amino acids. The CDR3 nucleotides read TGCGCCAGCAGTCAATCGGATCGAAGGGGACGAAGCTCCTACAATGAGCAGTTCTTC. It codes for CASSQSDRRGRSSYNEQFF.

This clonotype has ten or more counts. The chain recombines TRBV6-6 with TRBJ2-7; D is tentatively TRBD1 or TRBD2 (6 bases each). This CDR3 is built from 13 residues. Trimming pared 6 bases from V and 6 bases from J, leaving 15 bases between. Germline V gene sequence: CDR1 MNHNY, CDR2 SVGAGI (reference sequence). CDR3 sequence (DNA): TGTGCCAGCAGCCACAGGGAGGTGCGCGAGCAGTACTTC. Its protein is CASSHREVREQYF.

This clonotype has more than one count but fewer than ten. V is TRBV6-5 and J is TRBJ2-3; D is possibly TRBD2 (5 bases). Germline CDR1 reads MNHEY; CDR2 reads SVGAGI. The CDR3 runs 13 residues. Trimming took off 6 bases at V and 6 bases at J, with 13 bases between the two ends. CDR3: CASRYHGGDTQYF. CDR3 sequence (DNA): TGTGCCAGCAGGTATCACGGCGGGGATACGCAGTATTTT.

This clonotype was counted ten times or more. The CDR3 DNA follows: TGTGCCAGCAGCTTAGACTGGCTCGGGACCCAGTACTTC. Translated, it gives CASSLDWLGTQYF. V usage is TRBV7-6 and J usage is TRBJ2-5; D unclear. V shed 1 base and J shed 7 bases, with 10 bases lying between them. From germline, CDR1 is SGHVS and CDR2 FNYEAQ. The CDR3 runs 13 residues.

The chain employs TRBV4-1 and TRBJ1-1, with 8 nucleotides matching TRBD1. The CDR3 covers 14 residues. CDR1 MGHRA and CDR2 YSYEKL come from the germline V gene. V was clipped by 5 bases and J by 5 bases; unmatched bases: 7. The DNA of the CDR3 is TGCGCCAGCAGCTTCCAGGGGGCTTGGACTGAAGCTTTCTTT. Protein sequence: CASSFQGAWTEAFF.

The chain uses TRBV4-2 and TRBJ2-4, with D possibly matching TRBD2 (6 bases). The CDR3 consists of 13 residues. Germline CDR1 and CDR2: LGHNA and YNFKEQ. V dropped 3 bases and J dropped 9 bases, with 12 bases sitting between them. This chain's CDR3 is CASSQGDSPIQYF. The DNA for the CDR3 is TGTGCCAGCAGCCAGGGGGACTCCCCCATTCAGTACTTC.

This clonotype was found a few times. V and J are TRBV20-1 and TRBJ2-7, with 10 bases fitting TRBD2. V lost 3 bases and J lost 3; bases outside the gene matches: 11. CDR1 DFQATT and CDR2 SNEGSKA come from the germline V gene (reference sequence). The CDR3 extends over 16 amino acids. This CDR3 reads CSARSLAGRAYYEQYF. DNA of the CDR3: TGCAGTGCTAGGTCACTAGCGGGACGCGCCTACTACGAGCAGTACTTC.

This clonotype was detected only a few times. The chain is built from TRBV7-2 and TRBJ2-7; 7 bases are shared with TRBD2. The CDR3 runs 13 residues. Trimming took 2 bases from V and 6 from J; bases not matched to a gene: 4. The germline V gene encodes CDR1 SGHTA and CDR2 FQGNSA. CDR3 coding DNA: TGTGCCAGCAGCTTATACCCTAGCGGCGAGCAGTACTTC. Its translation: CASSLYPSGEQYF.